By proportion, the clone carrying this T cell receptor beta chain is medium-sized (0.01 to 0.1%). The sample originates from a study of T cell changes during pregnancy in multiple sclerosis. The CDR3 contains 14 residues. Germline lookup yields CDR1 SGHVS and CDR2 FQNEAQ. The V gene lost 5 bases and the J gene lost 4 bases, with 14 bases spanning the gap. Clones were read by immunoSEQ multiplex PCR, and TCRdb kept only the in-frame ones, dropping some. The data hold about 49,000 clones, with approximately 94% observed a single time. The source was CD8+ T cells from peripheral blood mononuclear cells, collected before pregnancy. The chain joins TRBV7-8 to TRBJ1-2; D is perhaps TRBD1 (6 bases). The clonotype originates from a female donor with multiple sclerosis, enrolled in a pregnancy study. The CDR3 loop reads CASSRGQQAYGYTF. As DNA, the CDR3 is TGTGCCAGCAGCCGAGGACAGCAGGCCTATGGCTACACCTTC. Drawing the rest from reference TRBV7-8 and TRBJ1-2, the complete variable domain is GAGVSQSPRYKVAKRGQDVALRCDPISGHVSLFWYQQALGQGPEFLTYFQNEAQLDKSGLPSDRFFAERPEGSVSTLKIQRTQQEDSAVYLCASSRGQQAYGYTFGSGTRLTVV.